The 9 T cell receptor beta chains below were found in one sample sequenced in a study of cytomegalovirus exposure and HLA in healthy donors (dated by TCRdb to the late 2010s). Library preparation was by the immunoSEQ multiplex PCR assay. Imported from immuneACCESS, the table was reduced by TCRdb to in-frame sequences with V and J called. These copies leave out some clones; in studies compared against another copy, an unresolved V gene accounts for under half, and the cause of the remainder is not known. For this sample there are around 190,000 clones; approximately 78% appear just once. The ten most abundant clones make up 1% to 1.5% of the sample. The sample consisted of PBMCs. The origin of the receptors is a woman in her 30s in good health and CMV-seronegative.

The chain couples TRBV28 to TRBJ2-1; perhaps TRBD1 as D (6 bases). The CDR3 covers 17 residues. Trimming took off 7 bases at V and 9 bases at J, with 28 bases between the two ends. Germline V gene lookup returns CDR1 MDHEN and CDR2 SYDVKM. The CDR3: CASTSPTSGKRGIEQFF. The DNA of the CDR3 is TGTGCCAGCACGTCGCCAACTTCAGGCAAGAGGGGGATTGAGCAGTTCTTC. The full variable domain, completed using reference TRBV28 and TRBJ2-1, is DVKVTQSSRYLVKRTGEKVFLECVQDMDHENMFWYRQDPGLGLRLIYFSYDVKMKEKGDIPEGYSVSREKKERFSLILESASTNQTSMYLCASTSPTSGKRGIEQFFGPGTRLTVL.

This chain connects TRBV6-5 to TRBJ1-4, with D maybe TRBD1 (6 bases). This CDR3 region has 14 residues. CDR1 is MNHEY, CDR2 SVGAGI, per germline. Trimming took 6 bases from V and 6 from J, leaving 14 bases between them. The CDR3 region has the DNA TGTGCCAGCAGACCCCTCAGGGGATATGAAAAACTGTTTTTT. Amino acid sequence: CASRPLRGYEKLFF.

This clone turned up a few times. The rearrangement links TRBV6-1 to TRBJ2-5, with D perhaps matching TRBD1 (5 bases). This CDR3 has 13 amino acids. V gave up 3 bases and J gave up 1 base, with 6 bases separating them. Per germline, CDR1 MNHNS and CDR2 SASEGT. The CDR3 bases are TGTGCCAGCAGTGACAGGGTCCAAGAGACCCAGTACTTC. It specifies CASSDRVQETQYF.

The rearrangement joins TRBV9 to TRBJ1-3, with unresolved D. V was trimmed by 0 bases and J by 3 bases, leaving 10 bases between them. The germline CDR1 and CDR2 sequences are SGDLS and YYNGEE. The CDR3 totals 15 residues. The CDR3, as DNA: TGTGCCAGCAGCGTAGTGCCGCGGGATGGAAACACCATATATTTT. Translated, it gives CASSVVPRDGNTIYF.

The chain employs TRBV5-1 and TRBJ2-7; D might be TRBD2 (6 bases). CDR1 and CDR2 from the germline V gene are SGHRS and YFSETQ. V gave up 0 bases and J gave up 3 bases, with 10 bases separating them. CDR3 length equals 14 residues. CDR3 bases: TGCGCCAGCAGCTTGGTGATGGGGGGCTACGAGCAGTACTTC. Translating it yields CASSLVMGGYEQYF.

This clone was found a few times. The chain recombines TRBV6-1 with TRBJ2-7; 9 bases agree with TRBD1. Germline V gives CDR1 MNHNS, CDR2 SASEGT. Trimming at V came to 1 base and at J to 3 bases, leaving 4 bases not matched to a gene. The CDR3 is 15 amino acids. CDR3 DNA: TGTGCCAGCAGTGAAGGGGGGACAGGGTACTACGAGCAGTACTTC. Protein product: CASSEGGTGYYEQYF.

The CDR3 bases are TGTGCCAGCAGTTCGCCAGGGGGAAGATCCGGGGAGCTGTTTTTT. Residues: CASSSPGGRSGELFF. V usage is TRBV27 and J usage is TRBJ2-2, with 7 bases matching TRBD1. Germline assignment: CDR1 MNHEY and CDR2 SMNVEV (reference sequence). This CDR3 is 15 amino acids long. The trim removed 4 bases at V and 6 bases at J, leaving 8 bases unmatched.

The V call is TRBV4-1, the J call TRBJ2-2, with a weak D call TRBD1 (6 bases). CDR3 size: 15 residues. V dropped 7 bases and J dropped 3 bases, with 15 bases sitting between them. In germline, CDR1 is MGHRA, CDR2 YSYEKL. CDR3 amino acids: CASTIQGGDTGELFF. CDR3 nucleotide sequence: TGCGCCAGCACCATACAGGGTGGGGACACCGGGGAGCTGTTTTTT.

In this sample, this clone turned up many times. This chain joins TRBV6-8 and TRBJ2-7; 12 positions agree with TRBD2. This CDR3 comprises 16 residues. Germline trimming cut 2 bases from V and 5 bases from J; bases unmatched to any gene: 7. CDR1 and CDR2 (germline): MNHGY, SAAAGT. The CDR3 protein is CASSYARLAGDDEQYF. The CDR3 DNA sequence: TGTGCCAGCAGTTACGCGAGACTAGCGGGAGATGACGAGCAGTACTTC.